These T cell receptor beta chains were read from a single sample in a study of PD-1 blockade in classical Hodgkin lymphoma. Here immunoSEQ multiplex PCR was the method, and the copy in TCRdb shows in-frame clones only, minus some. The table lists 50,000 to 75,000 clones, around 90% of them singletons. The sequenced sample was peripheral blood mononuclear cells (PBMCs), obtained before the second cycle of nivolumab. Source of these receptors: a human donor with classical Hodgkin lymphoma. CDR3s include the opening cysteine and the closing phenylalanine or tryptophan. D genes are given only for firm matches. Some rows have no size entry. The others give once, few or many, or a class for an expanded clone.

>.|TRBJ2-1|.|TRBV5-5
CASSLSAVASYNEQFF
TGTGCCAGCAGCTTGTCCGCGGTTGCCTCCTACAATGAGCAGTTCTTC
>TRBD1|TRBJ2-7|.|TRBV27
CASSFGQGVYEQYF
TGTGCCAGCAGTTTTGGTCAGGGGGTCTACGAGCAGTACTTC
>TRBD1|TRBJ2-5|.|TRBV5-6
CASSLGDRGPQETQYF
TGTGCCAGCAGCTTGGGGGACAGGGGGCCCCAAGAGACCCAGTACTTC
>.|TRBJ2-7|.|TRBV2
CASSGTDSYEQYF
TGTGCCAGCAGTGGGACAGATTCCTACGAGCAGTACTTC
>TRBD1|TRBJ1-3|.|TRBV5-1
CASSSQGSGNTIYF
TGCGCCAGCAGCTCACAGGGGTCTGGAAACACCATATATTTT
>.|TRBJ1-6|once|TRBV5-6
CASSWTPGGSNSPLHF
TGTGCCAGCAGCTGGACCCCGGGGGGATCTAATTCACCCCTCCACTTT
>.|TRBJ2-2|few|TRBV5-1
CASKVGAGGELFF
TGCGCCAGCAAAGTGGGGGCCGGCGGGGAGCTGTTTTTT
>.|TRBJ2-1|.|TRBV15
CATSRDRTPGNNEQFF
TGTGCCACCAGCAGAGATAGAACCCCTGGCAACAATGAGCAGTTCTTC
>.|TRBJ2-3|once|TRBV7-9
CASSLEREFYTDTQYF
TGTGCCAGCAGCTTAGAGAGGGAATTTTACACAGATACGCAGTATTTT
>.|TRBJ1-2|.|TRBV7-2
CASSRGGPFHGYTF
TGTGCCAGCAGCCGTGGCGGACCTTTCCATGGCTACACCTTC
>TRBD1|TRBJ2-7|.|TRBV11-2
CASQGTGKYYEQYF
TGTGCCAGCCAAGGGACAGGGAAATACTACGAGCAGTACTTC
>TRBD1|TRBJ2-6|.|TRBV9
CASSVTMGTGGVGANVLTF
TGTGCCAGCAGCGTGACTATGGGGACAGGGGGCGTTGGGGCCAACGTCCTGACTTTC
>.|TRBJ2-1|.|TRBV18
CASSPVGNEQFF
TGTGCCAGCTCACCGGTGGGAAATGAGCAGTTCTTC
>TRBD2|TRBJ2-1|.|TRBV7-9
CASSPLASGNNNEQFF
TGTGCCAGCAGCCCGCTGGCTAGCGGGAACAACAATGAGCAGTTCTTC
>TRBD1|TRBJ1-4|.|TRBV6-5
CASSSTGGVEKLFF
TGTGCCAGCAGTTCAACAGGGGGCGTTGAAAAACTGTTTTTT
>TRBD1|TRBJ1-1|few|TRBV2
CASSEAGPGTGVGFF
TGTGCCAGCAGTGAAGCGGGCCCTGGGACAGGGGTGGGGTTCTTT
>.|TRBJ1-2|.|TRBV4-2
CASSLDRPAYGYTF
TGTGCCAGCAGCCTAGATCGACCAGCCTATGGCTACACCTTC
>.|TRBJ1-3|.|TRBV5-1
CASSLDPSSGNTIYF
TGCGCCAGCAGCTTGGATCCGAGCTCTGGAAACACCATATATTTT
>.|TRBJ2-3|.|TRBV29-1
CSVEVVMGSDTQYF
TGCAGCGTTGAAGTCGTTATGGGTTCAGATACGCAGTATTTT
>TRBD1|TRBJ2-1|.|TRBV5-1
CASSRGTGEGEQFF
TGCGCCAGCAGCCGCGGGACAGGGGAGGGTGAGCAGTTCTTC
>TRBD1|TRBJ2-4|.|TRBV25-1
CASSGSGTGKNIQYF
TGTGCCAGCAGTGGCTCCGGGACAGGGAAAAACATTCAGTACTTC
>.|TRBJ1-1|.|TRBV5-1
CASSLVQASRAEAFF
TGCGCCAGCAGCTTGGTTCAGGCTTCCCGGGCTGAAGCTTTCTTT
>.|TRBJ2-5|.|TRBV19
CASSPGTSNQETQYF
TGTGCCAGTAGTCCAGGAACTAGCAACCAAGAGACCCAGTACTTC
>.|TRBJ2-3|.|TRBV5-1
CASSPSERRDTQYF
TGCGCCAGCAGTCCGTCTGAGCGACGAGATACGCAGTATTTT
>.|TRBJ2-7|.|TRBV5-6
CASSLGIEQYF
TGTGCCAGCAGCCTAGGAATCGAGCAGTACTTC
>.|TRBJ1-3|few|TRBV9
CASSVNQGSGNTIYF
TGTGCCAGCAGCGTTAACCAGGGATCTGGAAACACCATATATTTT
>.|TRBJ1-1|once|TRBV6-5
CASSSTAAGKDTEAFF
TGTGCCAGCAGTTCCACCGCCGCCGGGAAGGACACTGAAGCTTTCTTT
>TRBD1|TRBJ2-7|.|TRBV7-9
CASSFKQGVVEQYF
TGTGCCAGCAGCTTCAAACAGGGGGTTGTCGAGCAGTACTTC
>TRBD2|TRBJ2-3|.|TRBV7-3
CASSLLAGGITDTQYF
TGTGCCAGCAGCTTACTAGCGGGGGGTATCACAGATACGCAGTATTTT
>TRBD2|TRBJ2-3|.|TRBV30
CAWNPFGGGATDTQYF
TGTGCCTGGAACCCCTTCGGCGGGGGGGCCACAGATACGCAGTATTTT
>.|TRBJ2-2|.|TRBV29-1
CSVVLPTTGELFF
TGCAGCGTTGTGCTGCCCACCACCGGGGAGCTGTTTTTT
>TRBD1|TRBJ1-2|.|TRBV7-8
CASSPGTGEIYGYTF
TGTGCCAGCAGCCCAGGGACAGGGGAAATCTATGGCTACACCTTC
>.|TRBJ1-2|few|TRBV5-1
CASSPEGGGYTF
TGCGCCAGCAGCCCGGAGGGGGGTGGCTACACCTTC
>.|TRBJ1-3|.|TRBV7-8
CASSFLSGNTIYF
TGTGCCAGCAGCTTCCTCTCTGGAAACACCATATATTTT
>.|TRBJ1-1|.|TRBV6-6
CASSPPTEPMNTEAFF
TGTGCCAGCAGTCCCCCGACAGAGCCCATGAACACTGAAGCTTTCTTT
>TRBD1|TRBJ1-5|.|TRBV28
CASTPSLGQVDQPQHF
TGTGCCAGCACCCCCTCTTTGGGACAGGTCGATCAGCCCCAGCATTTT
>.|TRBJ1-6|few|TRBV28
CASRRDPQSPLHF
TGTGCCAGCAGACGGGACCCCCAGTCACCCCTCCACTTT
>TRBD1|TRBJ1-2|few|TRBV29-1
CSAPNQGAGGYTF
TGCAGCGCCCCGAACCAGGGGGCGGGTGGCTACACCTTC
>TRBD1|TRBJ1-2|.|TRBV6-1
CASSGQGARGYTF
TGTGCCAGCAGCGGACAGGGGGCGAGGGGCTACACCTTC
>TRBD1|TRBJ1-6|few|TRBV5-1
CASSFLPGQGYSPLHF
TGCGCCAGCAGTTTTCTTCCGGGACAGGGGTATTCACCCCTCCACTTT